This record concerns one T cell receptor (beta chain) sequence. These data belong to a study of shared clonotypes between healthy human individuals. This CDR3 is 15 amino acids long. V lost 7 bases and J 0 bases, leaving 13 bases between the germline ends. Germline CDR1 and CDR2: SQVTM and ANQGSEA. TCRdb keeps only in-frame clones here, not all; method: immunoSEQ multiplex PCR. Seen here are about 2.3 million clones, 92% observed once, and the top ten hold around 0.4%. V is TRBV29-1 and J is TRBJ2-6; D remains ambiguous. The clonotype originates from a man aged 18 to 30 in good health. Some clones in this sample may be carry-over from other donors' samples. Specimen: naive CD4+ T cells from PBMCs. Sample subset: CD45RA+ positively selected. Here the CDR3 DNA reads TGCAGCGCTCTCTTTACGATCTCTGGGGCCAACGTCCTGACTTTC. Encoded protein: CSALFTISGANVLTF.